This is a list of T cell receptor beta chains from one sample in a study of blood T cell repertoires in COVID-19. Produced via immunoSEQ multiplex PCR; TCRdb's table is partial and in-frame only. The table has about 280,000 clones, about four fifths seen once; the top ten hold roughly 10%. Sequenced sample: peripheral blood. The receptor set was obtained from a woman aged 45-59 years who had recovered from COVID-19. Each CDR3 is given with its conserved first and last residue. Fields, in order: D gene, clone size, J gene, V gene, CDR3 DNA, CDR3 protein. A D gene is named only where the DNA matches it firmly. The size field is filled for only some rows; it gives once, few, many or a size class.

>TRBD1|.|TRBJ2-5|TRBV7-3
TGTGCCAGCAGCCCTGAGACAGGGTCGGGGTTGGAGACCCAGTACTTC
CASSPETGSGLETQYF
>.|.|TRBJ1-2|TRBV9
TGTGCCAGCAGCGTAGCTTCCACGGGTATGGCGAGTGGCTACACCTTC
CASSVASTGMASGYTF
>.|once|TRBJ2-7|TRBV27
TGTGCCAGCACCTCCCCGGGACTGCGCCACGAGCAGTACTTC
CASTSPGLRHEQYF
>.|.|TRBJ1-5|TRBV29-1
TGCAGCGTAGAGGGGGGGGCTAGACAGCCCCAGCATTTT
CSVEGGARQPQHF
>TRBD2|few|TRBJ2-7|TRBV5-1
TGCGCCAGCAGCTGGGGGCGGACTAGCGGGAACTACGAGCAGTACTTC
CASSWGRTSGNYEQYF
>TRBD1|.|TRBJ2-7|TRBV27
TGTGCCAGCAGTACCGGGACAGGGGGCGCACAGCAGTACTTC
CASSTGTGGAQQYF
>TRBD2|once|TRBJ2-5|TRBV29-1
TGCAGCACAAAGCGGGGGCCGATGGAGACCCAGTACTTC
CSTKRGPMETQYF
>.|.|TRBJ2-1|TRBV6-4
TGTGCCAGCAGTGACGTCCGGGATCTACAGTTCTTC
CASSDVRDLQFF
>TRBD2|few|TRBJ2-7|TRBV16
TGTGCCAGCAGCCAATCGATGGGTAGCGGGAAAGGGTACGAGCAGTACTTC
CASSQSMGSGKGYEQYF
>.|once|TRBJ2-1|TRBV19
TGTGCCAGTAGTCCTACGGGGTCTGAGCAGTTCTTC
CASSPTGSEQFF
>.|.|TRBJ1-1|TRBV29-1
TGCAGCGCCAACCTCGGGGGAATGAACACTGAAGCTTTCTTT
CSANLGGMNTEAFF
>TRBD1|.|TRBJ2-3|TRBV27
TGTGCCAGCAGTTACAGGGGGTACACAGATACGCAGTATTTT
CASSYRGYTDTQYF
>TRBD2|few|TRBJ2-7|TRBV7-6
TGTGCCAGCAGCTCGACTAGCGGGTACGAGCAGTACTTC
CASSSTSGYEQYF
>.|.|TRBJ1-2|TRBV3-1/TRBV3-2
TGTGCCAGCAGCCAAGGGCACCGACGACTTGGGGGCTACACCTTC
CASSQGHRRLGGYTF
>.|.|TRBJ2-7|TRBV2
TGTGCCAGCAGTGGCGGCGGGGTGGGCGAGCAGTACTTC
CASSGGGVGEQYF
>.|once|TRBJ1-3|TRBV7-8
TGTGCCAGCAGCTTAGCGCCGGGAGTTGGAAACACCATATATTTT
CASSLAPGVGNTIYF
>TRBD1|.|TRBJ1-1|TRBV4-1
TGCGCCAGCAGCCAATGGCAGGGGGCTCCTGAAGCTTTCTTT
CASSQWQGAPEAFF
>.|.|TRBJ1-3|TRBV29-1
TGCAGCGTTGGGGCAGTGGGCGGAAACACCATATATTTT
CSVGAVGGNTIYF
>.|.|TRBJ2-1|TRBV24-1
TGTGCCACCAGTGATCCCAGACGAACAGGGGAGCAGTTCTTC
CATSDPRRTGEQFF
>TRBD1|.|TRBJ1-5|TRBV6-5
TGTGCCAGCAGTCGGGACAGGGAAGCGTGGCCCCAGCATTTT
CASSRDREAWPQHF
>.|.|TRBJ2-7|TRBV28
TGTGCCAGCAGGACTAACAGGGCTTTCGAGCAGTACTTC
CASRTNRAFEQYF
>TRBD1|.|TRBJ2-7|TRBV5-4
TGTGCCAGCAGCGCCGACAGGGAGAGGGTCGGCGAGCAGTACTTC
CASSADRERVGEQYF
>TRBD1|.|TRBJ1-2|TRBV28
TGTGCCAGCAGTTTACCGGGACAGGGACCCTATGGCTACACCTTC
CASSLPGQGPYGYTF
>.|.|TRBJ2-1|TRBV4-3
TGCGCCAGCAGCCATGTGAGAAACGTCGACAATGAGCAGTTCTTC
CASSHVRNVDNEQFF
>.|.|TRBJ2-3|TRBV7-3
TGTGCCAGCAGCTTGAGGCCTACGGATACGCAGTATTTT
CASSLRPTDTQYF
>TRBD1|.|TRBJ1-5|TRBV19
TGTGCCAGTAGTGCACAGGGGTATAGCAATCAGCCCCAGCATTTT
CASSAQGYSNQPQHF
>.|.|TRBJ1-1|TRBV12-5
TGTGCTAGTGGTTCGTTCTTAGGACAAGCGGGGAACACTGAAGCTTTCTTT
CASGSFLGQAGNTEAFF
>.|.|TRBJ1-1|TRBV18
TGTGCCAGCTCACCCTCGGCTGACCGGGTCACTGAAGCTTTCTTT
CASSPSADRVTEAFF
>.|.|TRBJ2-7|TRBV5-1
TGCGCCAGCAGCTTGACTACCGACTCCTACGAGCAGTACTTC
CASSLTTDSYEQYF
>.|.|TRBJ1-5|TRBV4-3
TGCGCCAGCAGCCAGGGGGCGCTGGCGGATCAGCCCCAGCATTTT
CASSQGALADQPQHF
>TRBD2|.|TRBJ2-3|TRBV9
TGTGCCAGCAGCGTAGGCGGGGGGCCAATAGATACGCAGTATTTT
CASSVGGGPIDTQYF
>TRBD2|.|TRBJ2-3|TRBV7-6
TGTGCCAGCAGTTCTCGACTAGCGGGAGAATTCACAGATACGCAGTATTTT
CASSSRLAGEFTDTQYF
>TRBD1|.|TRBJ2-2|TRBV6-6
TGTGCCAGCAGTCCCCGGCGTCCCCGTACGACAGGGGGAAACACCGGGGAGCTGTTTTTT
CASSPRRPRTTGGNTGELFF
>.|.|TRBJ2-3|TRBV27
TGTGCCAGCAGTTTTGGAGGCACAGATACGCAGTATTTT
CASSFGGTDTQYF
>.|.|TRBJ1-5|TRBV27
TGTGCCAGCAGTAAAATGGGGGGGGGACAGCCCCAGCATTTT
CASSKMGGGQPQHF
>TRBD2|.|TRBJ2-3|TRBV7-3
TGTGCCAGCAGCGCCAGCGGGAGGGCCAGGGATACGCAGTATTTT
CASSASGRARDTQYF
>.|.|TRBJ2-3|TRBV9
TGTGCCAGCAGCGTACGGACTGGGGGCACAGATACGCAGTATTTT
CASSVRTGGTDTQYF
>TRBD2|.|TRBJ2-7|TRBV24-1
TGTGCCACCAGTGATTCGGGGACTAGCGGTCGGGCGGGGCAGTACTTC
CATSDSGTSGRAGQYF
>.|.|TRBJ2-1|TRBV28
TGTGCCAGCGGGGAGTACAATGAGCAGTTCTTC
CASGEYNEQFF
>TRBD1|.|TRBJ2-7|TRBV11-2
TGTGCCAGCAGCCATCCAAGAGACAGGGCGGTTCGGAACGAGCAGTACTTC
CASSHPRDRAVRNEQYF
>.|.|TRBJ2-2|TRBV7-6
TGTGCCAGCAGCTTAGCTGCTAGGGAGGTCACCGGGGAGCTGTTTTTT
CASSLAAREVTGELFF
>.|.|TRBJ1-5|TRBV10-3
TGTGCCATCAGTGAGTCGGGAGGGTTGGAAAGCAATCAGCCCCAGCATTTT
CAISESGGLESNQPQHF
>TRBD1|.|TRBJ1-1|TRBV6-1
TGTGCCAGCAGTGCAGGGGGCCGTGGAGGGGACACTGAAGCTTTCTTT
CASSAGGRGGDTEAFF
>.|.|TRBJ1-4|TRBV10-1
TGCGCCAGCAGCATCACAGGGCTAACTAATGAAAAACTGTTTTTT
CASSITGLTNEKLFF
>.|once|TRBJ1-2|TRBV3-1/TRBV3-2
TGTGCCAGCAGCCTTCTCGGGGGGCCGGCTGGCTACACCTTC
CASSLLGGPAGYTF
>TRBD2|.|TRBJ2-1|TRBV4-3
TGCGCCAGCAGCCAAGGTGAGGGACTAGCGGACAATGAGCAGTTCTTC
CASSQGEGLADNEQFF
>TRBD1|.|TRBJ2-7|TRBV27
TGTGCCAGCAGTGTAGGGACAGGGGGCTACGAGCAGTACTTC
CASSVGTGGYEQYF
>.|.|TRBJ1-2|TRBV2
TGTGCCAGCAGCCGGGACACCACATATGGCTACACCTTC
CASSRDTTYGYTF
>.|.|TRBJ2-3|TRBV10-3
TGTGCCATCAGTCTCAAGAGGCACAGCACAGATACGCAGTATTTT
CAISLKRHSTDTQYF
>TRBD1|.|TRBJ2-7|TRBV4-1
TGCGCCAGCAGCCAAGCTCTTATTACAGGGGGTAAAGGCGAGCAGTACTTC
CASSQALITGGKGEQYF
>TRBD1|.|TRBJ2-7|TRBV10-3
TGTGCCATCAGCCAGGGGGCCTACGAGCAGTACTTC
CAISQGAYEQYF
>TRBD2|.|TRBJ2-3|TRBV28
TGTGCCAGCAGTCTCGGGGGGGCCCACACAGATACGCAGTATTTT
CASSLGGAHTDTQYF